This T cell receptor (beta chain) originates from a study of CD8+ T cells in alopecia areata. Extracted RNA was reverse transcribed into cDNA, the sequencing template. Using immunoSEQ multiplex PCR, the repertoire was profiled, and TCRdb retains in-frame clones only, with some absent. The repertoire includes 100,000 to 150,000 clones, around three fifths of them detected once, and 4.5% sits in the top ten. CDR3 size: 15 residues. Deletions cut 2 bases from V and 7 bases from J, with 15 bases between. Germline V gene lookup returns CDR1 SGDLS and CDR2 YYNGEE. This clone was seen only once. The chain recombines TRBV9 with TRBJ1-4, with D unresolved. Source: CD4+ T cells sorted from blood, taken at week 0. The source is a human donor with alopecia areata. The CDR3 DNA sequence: TGTGCCAGCAGCGTTACCCCAGGAGTAGGTGAAAAACTGTTTTTT. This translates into CASSVTPGVGEKLFF.